These T cell receptor beta chains were read from a single sample in a study of Graves' ophthalmopathy and Graves' hyperthyroidism. Via MiXCR, TCRdb re-called the multiplex PCR reads, giving one row per CDR3 protein. This table holds about 590,000 distinct CDR3 sequences, just under 40% found once. Sequencing was performed on peripheral blood or thyroid tissue (not recorded which). Receptor source: an adult man with Graves' hyperthyroidism. Both conserved end residues are part of each CDR3. D genes are given only for firm matches. A clone size is listed for some rows: how often the clone was seen (once, few, many), or a class if it is expanded.

cdr3_aa	cdr3_nt	d_call	clone_size	v_call	j_call
CASSVAGQDTYEQYF	TGTGCCAGCAGTGTTGCGGGCCAGGACACCTACGAGCAGTACTTC	.	many	TRBV2	TRBJ2-7
CASSPTRGYTEAFF	TGTGCCAGCTCACCAACCAGGGGGTACACTGAAGCTTTCTTT	TRBD1	.	TRBV25-1	TRBJ1-1
CASSEFRGDTGELFF	TGTGCCAGCAGTGAATTTCGGGGAGACACCGGGGAGCTGTTTTTT	.	many	TRBV25-1	TRBJ2-2
CASSQDREDYGYTF	TGTGCCAGCAGCCAAGACAGGGAAGACTATGGCTACACCTTC	TRBD1	.	TRBV7-2	TRBJ1-2
CASSYSGGAVETQYF	TGTGCCAGCAGTTATAGCGGGGGGGCCGTGGAGACCCAGTACTTC	TRBD2	.	TRBV7-2	TRBJ2-5
CSARDSASVFWDQETQYF	TGCAGTGCTAGAGATTCGGCTAGCGTCTTTTGGGATCAAGAGACCCAGTACTTC	.	few	TRBV20-1	TRBJ2-5
CASSSGTSGVTGELFF	TGTGCCAGCAGCTCGGGGACTAGCGGGGTTACCGGGGAGCTGTTTTTT	TRBD2	few	TRBV11-3	TRBJ2-2
CAWSAAGTGGAEQYF	TGTGCCTGGAGTGCCGCCGGGACAGGGGGGGCCGAGCAGTACTTC	TRBD1	.	TRBV7-9	TRBJ2-7
CASIVAAGPGYTF	TGTGCCAGCATAGTGGCAGCCGGGCCCGGCTACACCTTC	.	many	TRBV2	TRBJ1-2
CSAPDSRTSGRGGETQYF	TGCAGTGCCCCCGATTCTCGGACTAGCGGGAGGGGAGGGGAGACCCAGTACTTC	TRBD2	many	TRBV20-1	TRBJ2-5
CASSRTGESGEKLFF	TGCGCCAGCAGCCGGACAGGGGAATCTGGTGAAAAACTGTTTTTT	TRBD1	.	TRBV5-1	TRBJ1-4
CASSLGVLSNSPLHF	TGTGCCAGCAGCTTAGGGGTTTTATCTAATTCACCCCTCCACTTT	.	.	TRBV11-1	TRBJ1-6
CASSIGLATDTQYF	TGTGCCAGTAGTATAGGGCTAGCTACAGATACGCAGTATTTT	.	.	TRBV19	TRBJ2-3
CASSDWGHQGAGELFF	TGTGCCAGCAGTGACTGGGGACATCAGGGGGCCGGGGAGCTGTTTTTT	TRBD1	.	TRBV6-5	TRBJ2-2
CASRRDANTGELFF	TGTGCCAGTCGGAGGGACGCGAACACCGGGGAGCTGTTTTTT	.	many	TRBV19	TRBJ2-2
CASRRAGTNTGELFF	TGTGCCAGCAGGCGGGCAGGGACGAACACCGGGGAGCTGTTTTTT	.	once	TRBV7-9	TRBJ2-2
CASSGTGRHGYTF	TGTGCCAGCAGTGGGACAGGGCGACATGGCTACACCTTC	TRBD1	.	TRBV25-1	TRBJ1-2
CSGQGREGTDTQYF	TGCAGTGGGCAGGGGAGGGAGGGGACAGATACGCAGTATTTT	.	few	TRBV20-1	TRBJ2-3
CASRSGTSSYGEQFF	TGTGCCAGCAGGTCCGGGACTAGCAGTTATGGTGAGCAGTTCTTC	TRBD2	.	TRBV7-6	TRBJ2-1
CASSLVTGDVYEQYF	TGTGCCAGCAGCTTAGTAACAGGGGACGTCTACGAGCAGTACTTC	TRBD1	.	TRBV12-3/TRBV12-4	TRBJ2-7
CSVELQETQYF	TGCAGCGTTGAGCTGCAAGAGACCCAGTACTTC	.	.	TRBV29-1	TRBJ2-5
CASSIGQGGSEQYF	TGTGCCAGCAGCATCGGACAGGGAGGTAGCGAGCAGTACTTC	TRBD1	many	TRBV7-2	TRBJ2-7
CASSVGQSTDTQYF	TGTGCCAGCAGCGTAGGTCAGAGCACAGATACGCAGTATTTT	.	few	TRBV12-3/TRBV12-4	TRBJ2-3
CSLGGRSVGTEAFF	TGCAGCTTGGGAGGCAGGAGTGTCGGCACTGAAGCTTTCTTT	.	once	TRBV29-1	TRBJ1-1
CSARRNTGGVGEAFF	TGCAGTGCTCGGAGAAATACAGGGGGCGTAGGTGAAGCTTTCTTT	TRBD1	many	TRBV20-1	TRBJ1-1
CASSLRASGNTEAFF	TGTGCCAGCAGTTTGAGGGCATCGGGGAACACTGAAGCTTTCTTT	.	many	TRBV12-3/TRBV12-4	TRBJ1-1
CASNPAGGVTEAFF	TGTGCCAGCAACCCCGCAGGGGGAGTTACTGAAGCTTTCTTT	TRBD1	many	TRBV7-9	TRBJ1-1
CAISRLAGKTQYF	TGTGCCATCAGCCGACTAGCGGGAAAGACCCAGTACTTC	TRBD2	.	TRBV10-3	TRBJ2-5
CSVEGRGRTEAFF	TGCAGCGTTGAGGGCAGGGGGCGTACTGAAGCTTTCTTT	TRBD1	.	TRBV29-1	TRBJ1-1
CASRKDSYEQYF	TGTGCCAGCAGGAAGGACAGCTACGAGCAGTACTTC	.	many	TRBV6-5	TRBJ2-7
CASSLASETGASGYTF	TGTGCCAGCAGCCTCGCCTCTGAGACAGGGGCAAGTGGCTACACCTTC	TRBD1	.	TRBV7-9	TRBJ1-2
CASSSGTGFFGPQHF	TGTGCCAGCAGTTCCGGGACAGGGTTTTTTGGGCCCCAGCATTTT	TRBD1	.	TRBV6-6	TRBJ1-5
CASRPGQGINTMYF	TGTGCCAGCAGGCCGGGACAGGGGATAAACACCATGTATTTT	TRBD1	.	TRBV12-3/TRBV12-4	TRBJ1-3
CSARGLGMNTEAFF	TGCAGTGCTAGAGGCTTGGGTATGAACACTGAAGCTTTCTTT	.	many	TRBV20-1	TRBJ1-1
CASRVRGRENTEAFF	TGTGCCAGTAGGGTCCGGGGGCGGGAGAACACTGAAGCTTTCTTT	.	many	TRBV19	TRBJ1-1
CASSGQTVYEQYF	TGTGCCAGCAGTGGGCAGACCGTTTACGAGCAGTACTTC	.	many	TRBV25-1	TRBJ2-7
CASSQAGGITYEQYF	TGCGCCAGCAGCCAAGCAGGGGGGATTACTTACGAGCAGTACTTC	.	.	TRBV4-1	TRBJ2-7
CASSLGSGRVNQPQHF	TGTGCCAGCAGCTTAGGTTCCGGCAGGGTCAATCAGCCCCAGCATTTT	.	many	TRBV5-6	TRBJ1-5
CASSPRGVRQGQETQYF	TGTGCCAGCAGCCCTAGAGGGGTCAGACAGGGACAAGAGACCCAGTACTTC	TRBD1	.	TRBV7-2	TRBJ2-5